One and the same sample provided the 8 T cell receptor beta chains below, sequenced in a study of blood T cell repertoires in COVID-19. The protocol was immunoSEQ multiplex PCR, while the TCRdb copy is restricted to in-frame clones and leaves out a portion. This sample has some 100,000 clones, with 75% to 90% found just once. The source material was peripheral blood. The receptors stem from a woman over 75 with active COVID-19.

This CDR3 is CASSLNAGHPTLNEQFF. The CDR3 region has the DNA TGTGCCAGCAGCTTAAATGCCGGACACCCCACCCTCAATGAGCAGTTCTTC. The chain employs TRBV7-2 and TRBJ2-1; possibly TRBD1 for D (5 bases). The CDR3 consists of 17 residues. Deletions cut 2 bases from V and 6 bases from J, with 20 bases between. Germline CDR1 and CDR2: SGHTA and FQGNSA.

This clone appeared a few times. The genes are TRBV6-5 and TRBJ2-7, with TRBD1 identical over 8 bases. Per the germline V gene, CDR1 is MNHEY and CDR2 is SVGAGI. The CDR3 is 13 residues long. Trimming removed 6 bases from V and 6 bases from J; junction bases left unmatched: 7. In DNA form, the CDR3 reads TGTGCCAGCAGGGTAGGACAGGGCGGCGAGCAGTACTTC. It encodes CASRVGQGGEQYF.

This CDR3 reads CASSPNRNSPLHF. DNA of the CDR3: TGTGCCAGTAGTCCAAACAGGAATTCACCCCTCCACTTT. The chain is built from TRBV19 and TRBJ1-6, with D possibly matching TRBD1 (5 bases). From germline, CDR1 is LNHDA and CDR2 SQIVND (reference sequence). The CDR3 consists of 13 residues. Deletions cut 5 bases from V and 7 bases from J, with 9 bases between.

CDR3 loop: CASSRLEGTPKSGQYF. The CDR3 region has the DNA TGCGCCAGCAGCCGGCTGGAGGGGACCCCCAAATCCGGGCAGTACTTC. V and J are TRBV4-1 and TRBJ2-7, with D possibly being TRBD2 (6 bases). Trimming removed 4 bases at V and 9 bases at J, with 25 bases between. Germline CDR1 MGHRA, CDR2 YSYEKL. This CDR3 comprises 16 residues.

The V call is TRBV2, the J call TRBJ2-2; TRBD2 matches 11 bases. With 5 bases clipped from V and 6 bases from J, the junction kept 5 bases outside the gene matches. Germline CDR1 and CDR2: SNHLY and FYNNEI. The length of the CDR3 is 15 residues. CDR3 residues: CASSQEGLAAGELFF. The CDR3, as DNA: TGTGCCAGCAGTCAAGAGGGACTAGCGGCCGGGGAGCTGTTTTTT.

This clone was observed once. The chain joins TRBV7-2 to TRBJ2-7; TRBD1 is a possible D gene (5 bases). Trimming took off 4 bases at V and 3 bases at J, with 13 bases between the two ends. This CDR3 spans 14 amino acids. Germline loops: CDR1 SGHTA, CDR2 FQGNSA. The CDR3 sequence is CASSYTDQGYEQYF. The CDR3 DNA reads TGTGCCAGCAGCTACACCGATCAGGGCTACGAGCAGTACTTC. The complete variable domain, with remaining parts taken from reference TRBV7-2 and TRBJ2-7, reads GAGVSQSPSNKVTEKGKDVELRCDPISGHTALYWYRQSLGQGLEFLIYFQGNSAPDKSGLPSDRFSAERTGGSVSTLTIQRTQQEDSAVYLCASSYTDQGYEQYFGPGTRLTVT.

As DNA, the CDR3 is TGTGCCAGCAGCTTAGCAGGGGGCGAGGCTAGCGATTACAATGAGCAGTTCTTC. Amino acids: CASSLAGGEASDYNEQFF. The chain joins TRBV13 to TRBJ2-1; 8 nucleotides match TRBD1. Trimming cost V 1 base and J 4 bases; bases outside gene matches: 12. The CDR3 runs to 18 residues. The germline V gene encodes CDR1 PRHDT and CDR2 FYEKMQ (reference sequence).

This clone has a handful of counts. This chain uses TRBV28 with TRBJ2-7; a weak D match, TRBD1 (5 bases). Trimming took 2 bases from V and 7 from J, leaving 12 bases between them. The CDR3 spans 13 residues. Looked up from germline, CDR1 is MDHEN and CDR2 is SYDVKM. The CDR3 loop reads CASSLGGRGEQYF. In DNA form, the CDR3 reads TGTGCCAGCAGTTTAGGCGGTAGGGGAGAGCAGTACTTC. Full variable domain (remainder filled in from reference TRBV28 and TRBJ2-7): DVKVTQSSRYLVKRTGEKVFLECVQDMDHENMFWYRQDPGLGLRLIYFSYDVKMKEKGDIPEGYSVSREKKERFSLILESASTNQTSMYLCASSLGGRGEQYFGPGTRLTVT.